Listed below are T cell receptor beta chains from one sample, sequenced in a study of blood T cell repertoires in COVID-19. Here immunoSEQ multiplex PCR was the method, and the copy in TCRdb shows in-frame clones only, minus some. Of roughly 500,000 clones listed, 80% to 90% are singletons. Sequencing was performed on peripheral blood. Receptors were obtained from a human donor in a cohort sampled during active COVID-19. Each CDR3 is given with its conserved first and last residue. The D gene is left open where the match is weak. Where a row states a size, it is once, few, many or the class of an expanded clone; other rows omit it.

J | D | size | V | DNA | CDR3
TRBJ1-1 | - | - | TRBV19 | TGTGCCAGCACAATTCAGGGCATGAACACTGAAGCTTTCTTT | CASTIQGMNTEAFF
TRBJ1-2 | - | once | TRBV18 | TGTGCCAGCTCACCACGTGAGCTATATGGCTACACCTTC | CASSPRELYGYTF
TRBJ2-3 | TRBD2 | - | TRBV15 | TGTGCCACCAGCAGAGATCGGGAAACTAGCGTCCCAGATACGCAGTATTTT | CATSRDRETSVPDTQYF
TRBJ2-4 | - | - | TRBV21-1 | TGTGCCAGCAGCGGGACAGGTCTCTCCAAAAACATTCAGTACTTC | CASSGTGLSKNIQYF
TRBJ1-1 | TRBD1 | once | TRBV20-1 | TGCAGTGCTACCCTGGGACAGGCGGCTTTCTTT | CSATLGQAAFF
TRBJ1-1 | - | - | TRBV28 | TGTGCCAGCAGTTTGTTTCAGGGGAGCACTGAAGCTTTCTTT | CASSLFQGSTEAFF
TRBJ1-5 | - | - | TRBV15 | TGTGCCACCAGCAACGTACCGGACAGCTACACCTATAGCAATCAGCCCCAGCATTTT | CATSNVPDSYTYSNQPQHF
TRBJ1-5 | - | - | TRBV28 | TGTGCCAGCGGGTTAGGCGGCGTGAATCAGCCCCAGCATTTT | CASGLGGVNQPQHF
TRBJ1-6 | - | - | TRBV14 | TGTGCCAGCAGCCAAGTAGGCGGGAATTCACCCCTCCACTTT | CASSQVGGNSPLHF
TRBJ2-7 | - | - | TRBV29-1 | TGCAGCGTTGAGGGCGGGGCGTACTACGAGCAGTACTTC | CSVEGGAYYEQYF
TRBJ1-1 | - | - | TRBV7-2 | TGTGCCAGCAGCTTAGAGGCAGTAGGACACCTCATGAACACTGAAGCTTTCTTT | CASSLEAVGHLMNTEAFF